This T cell receptor (beta chain) was identified in a study of T cell responses to AZD1222 COVID-19 vaccine. Study-wide findings and caveats: Close to half of all spike-specific TCRs reportedly target regions of the variants that are unmutated.

This CDR3 has 13 residues. Germline CDR1 SGHKS, CDR2 YYEKEE (reference sequence). V dropped 5 bases and J dropped 0 bases, with 8 bases sitting between them. Assay used: immunoSEQ multiplex PCR; TCRdb lists only in-frame clones, some missing. The sample contains about 130,000 clones, about nine tenths of which appear only once. About this clone itself: Its antigen is not known.

The chain carries TRBV5-5 and TRBJ1-1; D ambiguous. Here the sequenced sample was peripheral blood, taken on day 0 of AZD1222 vaccination. This receptor was identified in an adult in good health. The CDR3 DNA reads as TGTGCCAGCAGATCGCCCATGAACACTGAAGCTTTCTTT. It specifies CASRSPMNTEAFF.